This TCR beta chain was recorded in a study of graft-versus-host responses after intestinal transplantation. Overall study findings and caveats: The study found high graft-versus-host to host-versus-graft clonal ratios in allografts of patients with graft-donor T cell macrochimerism.

The table came from immunoSEQ multiplex PCR; TCRdb's copy has only in-frame clones and leaves some out. Among more than 75,000 clones, 85% to 95% were seen once, and the ten largest hold under 0.4%. V lost 4 bases to trimming and J lost 3 bases; unmatched junction nucleotides: 6. The CDR3 length is 16 residues. Germline assignment: CDR1 SGHRS and CDR2 YFSETQ. To note about this clone: What it binds is not known.

The clonotype was recovered from a human donor who was the organ donor for an intestinal transplant. The chain has TRBV5-1 and TRBJ2-5, with TRBD2 identical over 13 bases. The material was unstimulated CD4+ T cells sorted from spleen or lymph node cells, obtained before transplant. CDR3 DNA sequence: TGCGCCAGCAGCCAACTACTAGCGGGGGGGAAAGAGACCCAGTACTTC. The encoded protein is CASSQLLAGGKETQYF.